This TCR beta chain was documented in a study of identical twins. There are 12 residues in the CDR3. V lost 7 bases and J 1 base, leaving 8 bases between the germline ends. Looked up from germline, CDR1 is LNHDA and CDR2 is SQIVND (reference sequence). As to this clonotype: No antigen is known for it.

Unique molecular identifiers were in the cDNA, with template-switch universal primer binding. MiXCR, applied by TCRdb to the 5' RACE reads, yields one record per CDR3 protein. The repertoire holds 500,000 to 650,000 distinct CDR3 sequences, with 7.1% as singletons. Whole-study findings and limits: Weaker excess twin sharing was observed in beta out-of-frame sequences. A partial confounding effect on zero-insertion analyses could come from invariant MAIT and iNKT cells.

These data were also filed under a second study, of yellow fever vaccine responses in identical twins.

The sequenced sample was PBMCs. The V gene is TRBV19, the J gene TRBJ2-7; D gene uncertain. The TCR sequence derives from a woman aged 18-29 years in good health. The CDR3 spells CASKGNSYEQYF. The CDR3, as DNA: TGTGCCAGTAAAGGGAATTCCTACGAGCAGTACTTC.